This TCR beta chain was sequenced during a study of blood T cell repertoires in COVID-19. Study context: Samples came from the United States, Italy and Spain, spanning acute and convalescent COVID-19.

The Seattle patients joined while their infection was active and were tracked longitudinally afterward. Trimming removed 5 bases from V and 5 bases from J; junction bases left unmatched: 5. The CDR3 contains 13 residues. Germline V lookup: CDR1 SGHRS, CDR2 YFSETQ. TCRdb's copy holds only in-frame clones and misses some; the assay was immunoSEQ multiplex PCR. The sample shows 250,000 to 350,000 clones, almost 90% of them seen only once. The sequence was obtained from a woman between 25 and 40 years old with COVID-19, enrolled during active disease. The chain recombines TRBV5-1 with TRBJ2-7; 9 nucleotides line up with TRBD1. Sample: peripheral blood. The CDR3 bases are TGCGCCAGCAGACCGGGACAGGGCAACGAGCAGTACTTC. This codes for CASRPGQGNEQYF.